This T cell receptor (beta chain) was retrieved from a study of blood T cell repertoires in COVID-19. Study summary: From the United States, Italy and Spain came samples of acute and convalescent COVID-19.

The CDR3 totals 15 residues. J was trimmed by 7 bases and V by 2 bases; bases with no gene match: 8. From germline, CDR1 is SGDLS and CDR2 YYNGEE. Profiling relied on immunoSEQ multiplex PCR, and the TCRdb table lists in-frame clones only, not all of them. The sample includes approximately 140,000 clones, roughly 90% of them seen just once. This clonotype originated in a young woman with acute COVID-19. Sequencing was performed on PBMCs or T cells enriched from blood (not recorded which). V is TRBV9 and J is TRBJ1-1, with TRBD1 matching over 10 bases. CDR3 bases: TGTGCCAGCAGCGTTGACAGGGGGCTGTATGATGAAGCTTTCTTT. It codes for CASSVDRGLYDEAFF. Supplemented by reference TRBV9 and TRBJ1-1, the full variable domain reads DSGVTQTPKHLITATGQRVTLRCSPRSGDLSVYWYQQSLDQGLQFLIQYYNGEERAKGNILERFSAQQFPDLHSELNLSSLELGDSALYFCASSVDRGLYDEAFFGQGTRLTVV.